This entry is about one T cell receptor (beta chain). Trimming took off 2 bases at V and 4 bases at J, with 9 bases between the two ends. Germline assignment: CDR1 SGHAT and CDR2 FQNNGV. The CDR3 loop spans 14 amino acids. This entry is derived from a study of blood T cell repertoires in COVID-19. Looking at the study overall: Acute and convalescent COVID-19 specimens originated in the United States, Italy and Spain.

As originally analysed: Amplified reference gene primers provided the basis for estimating nucleated cell counts. The table came from immunoSEQ multiplex PCR; TCRdb's copy has only in-frame clones and leaves some out. The DNA was the basis for D and trimming; V, J and clone size are from that table. The table has about 200,000 clones, around 84% seen once; the top ten hold over 4.5%. This rearrangement joins TRBV11-2 to TRBJ2-1; a weak D match, TRBD2 (6 bases). The TCR comes from an elderly man with acute or convalescent COVID-19. The sequencing input was peripheral blood. CDR3 loop: CASSLQSGYNEQFF. For the CDR3, the DNA is TGTGCCAGCAGCTTACAGAGCGGGTACAATGAGCAGTTCTTC. Full variable domain (outside the CDR3, taken from reference TRBV11-2 and TRBJ2-1): EAGVAQSPRYKIIEKRQSVAFWCNPISGHATLYWYQQILGQGPKLLIQFQNNGVVDDSQLPKDRFSAERLKGVDSTLKIQPAKLEDSAVYLCASSLQSGYNEQFFGPGTRLTVL.